This T cell receptor (beta chain) was recovered during a study of graft-versus-host responses after intestinal transplantation. Sequencing used immunoSEQ multiplex PCR; TCRdb keeps in-frame clones, though not all of them. The data show approximately 71,000 clones, with around 92% seen just once and around 2.3% held by the top ten. This clone turned up a few times. What it binds is unknown. The study, taken as a whole, reports: GvH clonotypes were identified within recipient marrow, with a subset emerging first in ileum or blood.

This clonotype was sampled from a human donor who received an intestinal transplant. This specimen was unstimulated CD8+ T cells sorted from spleen or lymph node cells, taken before intestinal transplant.

The CDR3 loop reads CASSYDGTGLLQPQHF. The DNA for the CDR3 is TGTGCCAGCAGCTATGATGGGACAGGGCTGTTGCAGCCCCAGCATTTT. The V call is TRBV28, the J call TRBJ1-5; 9 positions match TRBD1. The CDR3 loop spans 16 amino acids. CDR1 is MDHEN and CDR2 is SYDVKM in the germline V gene. V lost 6 bases to trimming and J lost 7 bases; unmatched junction nucleotides: 13.